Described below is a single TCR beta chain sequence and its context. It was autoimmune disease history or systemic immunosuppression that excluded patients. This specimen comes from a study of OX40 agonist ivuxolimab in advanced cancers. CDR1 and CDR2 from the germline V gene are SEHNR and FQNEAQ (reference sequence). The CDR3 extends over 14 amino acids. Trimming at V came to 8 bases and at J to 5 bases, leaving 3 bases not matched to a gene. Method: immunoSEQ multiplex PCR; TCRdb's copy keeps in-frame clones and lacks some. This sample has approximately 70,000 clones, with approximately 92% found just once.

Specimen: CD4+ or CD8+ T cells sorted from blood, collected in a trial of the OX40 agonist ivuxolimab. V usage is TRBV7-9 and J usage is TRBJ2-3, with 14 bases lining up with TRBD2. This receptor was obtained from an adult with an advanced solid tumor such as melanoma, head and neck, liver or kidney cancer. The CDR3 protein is CASGGLAGGDTQYF. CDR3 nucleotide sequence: TGTGCCAGCGGAGGACTAGCGGGAGGAGATACGCAGTATTTT.